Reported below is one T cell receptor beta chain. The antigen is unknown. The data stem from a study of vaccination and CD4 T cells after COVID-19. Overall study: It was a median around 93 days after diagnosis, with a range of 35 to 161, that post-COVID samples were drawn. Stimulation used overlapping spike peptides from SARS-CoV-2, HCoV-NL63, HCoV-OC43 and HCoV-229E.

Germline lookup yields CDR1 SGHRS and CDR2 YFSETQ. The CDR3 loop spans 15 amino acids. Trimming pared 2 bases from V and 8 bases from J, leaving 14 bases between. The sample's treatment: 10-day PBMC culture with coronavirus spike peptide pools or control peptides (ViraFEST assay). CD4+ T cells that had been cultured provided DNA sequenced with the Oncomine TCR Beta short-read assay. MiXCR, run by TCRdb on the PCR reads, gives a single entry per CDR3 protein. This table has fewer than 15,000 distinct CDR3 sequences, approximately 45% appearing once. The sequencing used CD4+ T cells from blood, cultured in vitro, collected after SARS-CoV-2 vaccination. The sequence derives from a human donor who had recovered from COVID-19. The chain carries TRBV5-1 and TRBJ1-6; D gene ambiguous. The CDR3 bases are TGCGCCAGCAGCTTCGCCCTAAGGCCGTATTCACCCCTCCACTTT. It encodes CASSFALRPYSPLHF.